This T cell receptor beta chain appears in the sequencing data of a study of early T cells in non-severe SARS-CoV-2 infection. Across the whole study: Chains were not paired, and sequencing was done on bulk RNA from unsorted whole blood. Study-level results: CD4 and private specificities were missed by VDJdb matching, which favored anti-spike CD8 responses.

V was pared by 5 bases and J by 1 base, with 4 bases of the junction left unmatched. The CDR3 covers 15 residues. This clonotype was counted ten times or more. Its antigen remains unknown. Individual cDNA molecules each received unique molecular identifiers attached to them. TCRdb re-analysed the 5' RACE reads in MiXCR, keeping a single row per CDR3 protein. The sample holds about 98,000 distinct CDR3 sequences, about an eighth seen once. J is TRBJ1-3 and V is TRBV12-3 or TRBV12-4; 8 nucleotides match TRBD1. The sequence derives from an adult who was a healthcare worker with PCR-confirmed SARS-CoV-2 infection or an uninfected control (not recorded which). Sample: whole blood. The chain's CDR3 is CASSGDRQSGNTIYF. CDR3 nucleotides: TGTGCCAGCAGTGGGGACAGGCAGTCTGGAAACACCATATATTTT.